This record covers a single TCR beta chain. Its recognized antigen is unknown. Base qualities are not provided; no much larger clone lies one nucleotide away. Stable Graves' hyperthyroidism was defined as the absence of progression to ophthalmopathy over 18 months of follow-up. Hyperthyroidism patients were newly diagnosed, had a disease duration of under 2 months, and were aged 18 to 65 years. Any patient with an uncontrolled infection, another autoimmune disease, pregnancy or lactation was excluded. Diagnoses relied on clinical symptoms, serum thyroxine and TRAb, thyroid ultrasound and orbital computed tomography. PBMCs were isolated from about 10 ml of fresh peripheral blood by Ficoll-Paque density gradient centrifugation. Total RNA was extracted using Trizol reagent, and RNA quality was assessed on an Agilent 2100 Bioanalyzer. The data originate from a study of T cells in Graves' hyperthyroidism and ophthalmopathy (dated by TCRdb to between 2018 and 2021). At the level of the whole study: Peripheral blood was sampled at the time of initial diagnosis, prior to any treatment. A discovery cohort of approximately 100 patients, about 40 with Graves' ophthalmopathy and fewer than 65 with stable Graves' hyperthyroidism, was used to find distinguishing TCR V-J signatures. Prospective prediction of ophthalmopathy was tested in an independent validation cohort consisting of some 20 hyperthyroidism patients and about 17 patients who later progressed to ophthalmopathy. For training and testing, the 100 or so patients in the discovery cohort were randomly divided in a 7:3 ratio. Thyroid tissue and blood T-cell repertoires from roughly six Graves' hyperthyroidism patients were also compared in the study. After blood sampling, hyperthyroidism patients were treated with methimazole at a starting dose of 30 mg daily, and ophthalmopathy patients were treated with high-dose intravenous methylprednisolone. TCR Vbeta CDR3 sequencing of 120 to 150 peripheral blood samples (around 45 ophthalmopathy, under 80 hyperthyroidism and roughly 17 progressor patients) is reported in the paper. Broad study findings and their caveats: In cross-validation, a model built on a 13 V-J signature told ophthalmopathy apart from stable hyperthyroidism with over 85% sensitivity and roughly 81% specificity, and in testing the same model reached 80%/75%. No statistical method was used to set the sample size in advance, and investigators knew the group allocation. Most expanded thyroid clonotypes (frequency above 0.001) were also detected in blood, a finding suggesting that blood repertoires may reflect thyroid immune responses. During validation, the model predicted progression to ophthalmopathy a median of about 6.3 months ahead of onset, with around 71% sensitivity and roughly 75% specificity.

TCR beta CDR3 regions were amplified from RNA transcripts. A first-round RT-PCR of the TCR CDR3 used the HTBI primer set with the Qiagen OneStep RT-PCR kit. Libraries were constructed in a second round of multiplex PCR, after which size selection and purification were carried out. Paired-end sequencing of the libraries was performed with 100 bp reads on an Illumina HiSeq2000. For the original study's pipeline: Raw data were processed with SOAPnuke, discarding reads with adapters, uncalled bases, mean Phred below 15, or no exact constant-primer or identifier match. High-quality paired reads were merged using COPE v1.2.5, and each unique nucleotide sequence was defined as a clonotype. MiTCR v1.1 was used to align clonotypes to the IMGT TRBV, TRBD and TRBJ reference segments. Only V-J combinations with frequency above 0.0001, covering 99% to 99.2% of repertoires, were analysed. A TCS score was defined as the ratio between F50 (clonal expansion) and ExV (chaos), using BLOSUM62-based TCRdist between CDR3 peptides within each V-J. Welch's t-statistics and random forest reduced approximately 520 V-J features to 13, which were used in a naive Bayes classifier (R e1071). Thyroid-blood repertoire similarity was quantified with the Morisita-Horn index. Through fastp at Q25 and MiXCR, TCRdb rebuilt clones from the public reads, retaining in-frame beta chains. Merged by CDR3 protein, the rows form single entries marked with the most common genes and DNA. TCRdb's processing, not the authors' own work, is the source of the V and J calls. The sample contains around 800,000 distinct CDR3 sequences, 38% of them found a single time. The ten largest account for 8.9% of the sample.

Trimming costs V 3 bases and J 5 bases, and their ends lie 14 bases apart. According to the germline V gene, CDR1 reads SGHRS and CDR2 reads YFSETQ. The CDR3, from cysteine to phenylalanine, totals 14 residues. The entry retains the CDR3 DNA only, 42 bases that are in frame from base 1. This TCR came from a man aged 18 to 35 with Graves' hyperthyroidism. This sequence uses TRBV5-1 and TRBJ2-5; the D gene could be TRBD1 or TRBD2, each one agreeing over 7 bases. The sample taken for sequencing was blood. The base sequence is TGCGCCAGCAGCTCTGGGACAGCGGGGGAGACCCAGTACTTC. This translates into CASSSGTAGETQYF.